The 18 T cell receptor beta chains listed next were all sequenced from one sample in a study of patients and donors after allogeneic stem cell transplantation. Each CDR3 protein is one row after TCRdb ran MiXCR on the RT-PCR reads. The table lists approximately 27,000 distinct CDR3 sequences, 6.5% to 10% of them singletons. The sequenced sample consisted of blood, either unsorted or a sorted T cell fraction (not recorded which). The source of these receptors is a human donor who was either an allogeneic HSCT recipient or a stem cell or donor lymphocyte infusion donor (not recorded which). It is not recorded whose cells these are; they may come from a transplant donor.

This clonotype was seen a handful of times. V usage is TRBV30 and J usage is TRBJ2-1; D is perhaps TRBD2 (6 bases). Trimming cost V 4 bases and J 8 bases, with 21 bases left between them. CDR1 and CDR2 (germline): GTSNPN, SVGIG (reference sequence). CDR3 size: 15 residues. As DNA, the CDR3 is TGTGCCTGGAATTCGTATGGGGGGAGAGGCGATGAGCAGTTCTTC. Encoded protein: CAWNSYGGRGDEQFF.

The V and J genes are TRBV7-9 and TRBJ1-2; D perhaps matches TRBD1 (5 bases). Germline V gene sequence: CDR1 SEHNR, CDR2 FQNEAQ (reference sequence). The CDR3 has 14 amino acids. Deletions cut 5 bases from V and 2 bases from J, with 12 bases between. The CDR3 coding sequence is TGTGCCAGCAGCCCCCGGGGGGGGAACTATGGCTACACCTTC. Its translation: CASSPRGGNYGYTF.

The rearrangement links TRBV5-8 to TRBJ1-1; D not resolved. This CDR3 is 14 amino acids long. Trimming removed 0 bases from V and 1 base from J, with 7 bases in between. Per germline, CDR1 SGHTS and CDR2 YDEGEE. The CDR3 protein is CASSLVAENTEAFF. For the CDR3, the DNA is TGTGCCAGCAGCTTGGTAGCAGAGAACACTGAAGCTTTCTTT.

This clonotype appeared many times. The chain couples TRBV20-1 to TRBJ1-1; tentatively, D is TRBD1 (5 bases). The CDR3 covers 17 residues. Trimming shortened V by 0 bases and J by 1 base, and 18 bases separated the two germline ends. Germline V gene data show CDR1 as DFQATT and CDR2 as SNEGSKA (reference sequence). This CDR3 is CSARDQLGRVGNTEAFF. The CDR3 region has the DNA TGCAGTGCTAGAGATCAACTGGGCAGGGTTGGGAACACTGAAGCTTTCTTT.

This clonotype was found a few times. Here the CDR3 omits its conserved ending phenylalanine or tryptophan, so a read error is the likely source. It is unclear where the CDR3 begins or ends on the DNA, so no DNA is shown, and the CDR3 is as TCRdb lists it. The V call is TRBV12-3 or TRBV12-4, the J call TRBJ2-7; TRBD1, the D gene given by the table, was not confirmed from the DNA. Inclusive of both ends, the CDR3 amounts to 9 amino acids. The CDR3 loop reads CASSLGQAA.

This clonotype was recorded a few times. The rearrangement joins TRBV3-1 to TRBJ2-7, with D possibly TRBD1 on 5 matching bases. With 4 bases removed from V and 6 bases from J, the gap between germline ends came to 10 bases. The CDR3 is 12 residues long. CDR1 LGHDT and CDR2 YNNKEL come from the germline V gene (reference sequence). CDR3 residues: CASSRRQTEQYF. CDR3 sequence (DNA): TGTGCCAGCAGCCGGCGACAGACCGAGCAGTACTTC.

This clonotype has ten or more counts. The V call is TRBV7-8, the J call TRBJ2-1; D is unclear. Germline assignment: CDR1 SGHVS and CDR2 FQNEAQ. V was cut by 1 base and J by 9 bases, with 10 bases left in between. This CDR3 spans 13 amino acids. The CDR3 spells CASSLGPSGEQFF. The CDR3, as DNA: TGTGCCAGCAGCTTAGGACCGTCCGGTGAGCAGTTCTTC.

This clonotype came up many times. The DNA of the CDR3 is TGTGCCAGCAGCTTAGATTTATCATGGGGCAGGGCTAGCAATCAGCCCCAGCATTTT. Translation: CASSLDLSWGRASNQPQHF. The rearrangement links TRBV11-1 to TRBJ1-5; TRBD1 is a possible D gene (5 bases). The CDR3 runs to 19 residues. CDR1 SGHAT and CDR2 FQDESV come from the germline V gene (reference sequence). Between the trimmed V and J ends, which lost 1 base and 0 bases, there was a span of 19 bases.

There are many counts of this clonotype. In DNA, the CDR3 is TGCGCCAGCAGCTCGGGACACATTGGGGGGGAGACCCAGTACTTC. This translates into CASSSGHIGGETQYF. This chain uses TRBV5-1 with TRBJ2-5; perhaps D is TRBD1 or TRBD2 (6 bases each). Germline CDR1 is SGHRS and CDR2 is YFSETQ. The V and J ends lost 3 bases and 5 bases respectively, with 17 bases between them. CDR3 length: 15 residues.

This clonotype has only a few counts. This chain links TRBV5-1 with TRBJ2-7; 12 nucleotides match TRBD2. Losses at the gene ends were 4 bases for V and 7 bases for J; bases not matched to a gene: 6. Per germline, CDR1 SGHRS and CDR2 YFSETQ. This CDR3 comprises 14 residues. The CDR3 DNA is TGCGCCAGCAGCCCTAGCGGGAGGGCCGGAGAGCAGTACTTC. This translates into CASSPSGRAGEQYF.

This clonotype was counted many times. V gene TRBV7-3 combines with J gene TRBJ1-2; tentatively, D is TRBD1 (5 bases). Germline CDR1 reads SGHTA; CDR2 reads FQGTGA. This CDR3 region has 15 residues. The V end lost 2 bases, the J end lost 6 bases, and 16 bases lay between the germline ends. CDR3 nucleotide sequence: TGTGCCAGCAGCTTAGCCCAGGGAGGTATCGATGGCTACACCTTC. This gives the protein CASSLAQGGIDGYTF.

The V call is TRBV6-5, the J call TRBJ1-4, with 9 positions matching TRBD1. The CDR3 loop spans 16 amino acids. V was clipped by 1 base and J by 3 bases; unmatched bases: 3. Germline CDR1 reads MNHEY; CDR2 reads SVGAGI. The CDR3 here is CASSYLQGAPNEKLFF. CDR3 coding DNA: TGTGCCAGCAGTTACTTACAGGGGGCGCCTAATGAAAAACTGTTTTTT.

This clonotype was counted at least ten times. CDR3 in amino acids: CASSFTGGTGELFF. The CDR3 DNA sequence: TGTGCCAGCAGCTTTACAGGGGGCACCGGGGAGCTGTTTTTT. The chain uses TRBV7-9 and TRBJ2-2; 8 positions match TRBD1. This CDR3 has 14 residues. Germline loops: CDR1 SEHNR, CDR2 FQNEAQ (reference sequence). The V segment lost 3 bases and the J segment 4 bases; nucleotides outside the gene matches: 1.

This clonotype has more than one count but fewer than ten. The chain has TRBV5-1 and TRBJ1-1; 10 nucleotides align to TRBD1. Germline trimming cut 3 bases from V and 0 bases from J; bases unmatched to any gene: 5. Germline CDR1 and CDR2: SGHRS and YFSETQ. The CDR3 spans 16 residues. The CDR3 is CASSSRTGGVNTEAFF. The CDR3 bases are TGCGCCAGCAGCTCCAGGACAGGGGGAGTGAACACTGAAGCTTTCTTT.

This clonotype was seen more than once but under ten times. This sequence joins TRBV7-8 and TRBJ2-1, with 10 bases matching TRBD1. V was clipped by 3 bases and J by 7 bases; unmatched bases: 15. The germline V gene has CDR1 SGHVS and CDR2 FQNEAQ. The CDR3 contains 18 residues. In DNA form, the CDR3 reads TGTGCCAGCAGCTTTAGGTACCCCGGGACAGGGGAATGGAATGAGCAGTTCTTC. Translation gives CASSFRYPGTGEWNEQFF.

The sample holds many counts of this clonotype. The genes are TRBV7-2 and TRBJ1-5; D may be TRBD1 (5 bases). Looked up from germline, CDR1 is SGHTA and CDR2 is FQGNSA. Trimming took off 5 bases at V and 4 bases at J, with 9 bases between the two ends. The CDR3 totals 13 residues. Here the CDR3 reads CASSLRQNQPQHF. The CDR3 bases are TGTGCCAGCAGCCTAAGACAGAATCAGCCCCAGCATTTT.

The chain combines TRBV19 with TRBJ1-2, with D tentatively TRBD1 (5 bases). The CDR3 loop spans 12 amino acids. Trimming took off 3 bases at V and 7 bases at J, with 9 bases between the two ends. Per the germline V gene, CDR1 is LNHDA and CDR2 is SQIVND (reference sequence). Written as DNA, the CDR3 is TGTGCCAGTAGTATTCCCGGGGGTGGCTACACCTTC. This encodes CASSIPGGGYTF.

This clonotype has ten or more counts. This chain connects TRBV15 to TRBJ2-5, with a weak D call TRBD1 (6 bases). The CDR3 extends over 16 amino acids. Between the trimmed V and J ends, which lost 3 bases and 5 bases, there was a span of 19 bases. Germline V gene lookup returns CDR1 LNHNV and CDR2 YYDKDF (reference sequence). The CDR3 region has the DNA TGTGCCACCAGCAGTGGCAGGGGAAGAGTATTGGAGACCCAGTACTTC. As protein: CATSSGRGRVLETQYF.